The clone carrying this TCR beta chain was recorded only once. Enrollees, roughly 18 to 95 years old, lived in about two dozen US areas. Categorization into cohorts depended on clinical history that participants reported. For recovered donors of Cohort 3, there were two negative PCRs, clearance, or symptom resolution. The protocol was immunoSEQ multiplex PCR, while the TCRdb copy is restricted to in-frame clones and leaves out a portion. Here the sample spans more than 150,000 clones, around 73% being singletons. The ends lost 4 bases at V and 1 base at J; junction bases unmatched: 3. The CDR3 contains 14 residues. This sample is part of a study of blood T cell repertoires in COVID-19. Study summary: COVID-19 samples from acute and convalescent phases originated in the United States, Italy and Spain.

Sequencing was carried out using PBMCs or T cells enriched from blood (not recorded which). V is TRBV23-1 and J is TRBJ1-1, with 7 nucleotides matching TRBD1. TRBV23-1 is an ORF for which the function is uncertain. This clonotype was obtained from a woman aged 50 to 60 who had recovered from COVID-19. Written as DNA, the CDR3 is TGCGCCAGCAGTCCTACAGGGGAGAACACTGAAGCTTTCTTT. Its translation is CASSPTGENTEAFF.